This record covers a single T cell receptor beta chain. This specimen belongs to a study of blood T cell repertoires in COVID-19. Across the whole study: Researchers got acute and convalescent COVID-19 samples from the United States, Italy and Spain.

Here immunoSEQ multiplex PCR was the method, and the copy in TCRdb shows in-frame clones only, minus some. The sample lists about 160,000 clones; more than 75% were seen once. Germline assignment: CDR1 LGHDT and CDR2 YNNKEL (reference sequence). Unmatched junction bases numbered 12, after V lost 5 bases and J lost 3 bases. The CDR3 spans 17 residues. Sequencing used peripheral blood. J is TRBJ1-2 and V is TRBV3-1 (or the pseudogene TRBV3-2); 10 bases align to TRBD1. This clonotype originated in a young man with acute or convalescent COVID-19. The CDR3 DNA sequence: TGTGCCAGCAGCGAAAATCCCGGGACAGGGGCCGACTATGGCTACACCTTC. Its translation: CASSENPGTGADYGYTF.